This T cell receptor (beta chain) was found in a study of blood T cells in healthy people across ages (dated by TCRdb to about 2015). About the full investigation: Template switching captured roughly one uniquely barcoded TCR beta cDNA molecule per two T cells in model experiments. To track age-related changes in TCR beta repertoire diversity, the study relied on deep sequencing normalized with unique cDNA molecular identifiers. The donors were split into four age groups: young (average around 17 years), middle-aged (around 37), aged (more than 60) and long-lived (roughly 80). To avoid experimental bias, donors of different ages were spread randomly across the sequencing lanes. Two additional independent replicas of 1 million unique cDNA reads from the same blood draw were analyzed for two donors (one aged 18 to 30 and one aged 80 or older). What the work shows at the level of the full study, not this receptor alone: Because profiling used bulk unsorted PBMCs, naive and antigen-experienced compartments could not be compared conclusively. The percentage of naive T cells measured by flow cytometry correlated strongly with observed TCR beta diversity. As age increased, observed TCR beta diversity per million T cells dropped in a roughly linear way, and a significant reduction was already evident by age 40. Estimates of total diversity from one million sequenced T cells were regarded as lower bounds and underestimates. Compared with the aged group, the long-lived group had more naive CD4+ T cells, fewer expanded clones and increased TCR diversity, a pattern suggesting age selection. Donor CMV infection status was unknown, potentially confounding age-related changes in expanded clonotypes.

Note on this clonotype: Its recognized antigen is unknown. Compared with germline, one end of the junction differs, possibly owing to a read error.

Libraries were built with 5' RACE. Sequencer: Illumina HiSeq 2500. The second PCR ran for roughly 7 to 12 cycles and used a J-beta primer mix along with a sample-barcoded 5' primer. A template-switch 5' adaptor carrying 12 random nucleotides introduced a unique molecular identifier onto each TCR beta cDNA molecule. At least 2.5 million CDR3-containing paired-end reads were obtained from each sample. The Mint cDNA synthesis kit, primed by a TRBC-specific oligonucleotide, was used to synthesize first-strand cDNA from all RNA. All cDNA was treated with uracil-DNA glycosylase and then went through a first 18-cycle PCR with the universal primers M1SS and BC2_uni_R. Per the original workflow: For normalization, 1 million high-quality reads were randomly selected from each sample, with every read carrying a distinct molecular identifier. Instead of being binned into consensus sequences, reads that shared molecular identifiers were thrown out. MiTCR, with a Q25 quality threshold and the strictest error-elimination algorithm, was used for CDR3 identification, clonotype clustering and error correction. A nonparametric unseen species model with Euler transformation was used to estimate lower-bound total TCR beta diversity. TCRdb trimmed public reads at Q25 via fastp, called clones via MiXCR and kept in-frame beta chains. Rows are combined by CDR3 protein, so each entry shows the most common genes and DNA. None of the V and J calls come from the authors' own analysis; TCRdb made them. For this sample the table gives 600,000 to 850,000 distinct CDR3 sequences, of which about 42% were detected only once. The leading ten clones occupy 20% to 25% of the sample.

Measured from the cysteine to the phenylalanine, the CDR3 is 15 residues long. Kept here is only the CDR3 DNA, which spans 45 bases and is read in frame from base 1. From the germline V gene (reference sequence), CDR1 is LNHNV and CDR2 is YYDKDF. The donors were some 36 Caucasian individuals from Russia, aged roughly 6 to 90 years, who were systemically healthy. Each donor gave roughly 9 milliliters of peripheral blood, drawn into EDTA-treated Vacutainer tubes. Ficoll-Paque density-gradient centrifugation was used to isolate PBMCs, with at least 6.5 million per sample. Trizol reagent was used to extract total RNA from the PBMCs, yielding at least 5 micrograms per sample. For every donor, flow cytometry on a PBMC aliquot measured the percentage of naive CD45RAhigh/CD27high T cells.

The V and J genes are TRBV15 and TRBJ2-7; perhaps TRBD1 is the D gene, with 5 bases matching. Sequenced: blood. The receptor comes from a woman between 55 and 75 years old in good health. The DNA is as follows: TGTGCCACTAGCACGACAGTATTCGGCTCCTACGAGCAGTACTTC. It is translated as CATSTTVFGSYEQYF.